This TCR beta chain came from a study of graft-versus-host responses after intestinal transplantation (dated by TCRdb to about 2021). About the full investigation: The transplants that recipients got were multivisceral, liver-intestinal, or isolated intestinal. Graft-versus-host and host-versus-graft alloreactive T cell clones were tracked in the graft, circulation and bone marrow after intestinal transplantation using bulk TCR-beta CDR3 sequencing. Samples from a few later patients were sequenced in-house on an Illumina MiSeq with MiXCR processing rather than by the commercial service. A peak of at least 4% donor T cells among recipient peripheral blood mononuclear cells was the definition used for donor T cell macrochimerism. Every recipient was given anti-thymocyte globulin induction, followed by about three years of maintenance tacrolimus and steroids. Alloreactive clones were identified by sequencing pre-transplant mixed lymphocyte reaction products and comparing them with unstimulated pre-transplant donor and recipient T cells. A cohort of some 24 intestinal transplant recipients, including one retransplant, was enrolled, and a few patients lacking pretransplant specimens were excluded.

On this clone: Its antigen is not yet known. No much larger clone exists at a distance of one base, and base qualities are not known.

Bone marrow was aspirated after transplant from the posterior iliac crest or another site chosen by the physician. Library method: the immunoSEQ multiplex PCR assay. Adaptive Biotechnologies carried out high-throughput TCR-beta CDR3 sequencing of genomic DNA for most patients. The source study handled its data this way. TCR sequencing data for some 19 patients were retrieved from Adaptive's ImmunoSEQ software; a few other patients were processed with MiXCR and VDJtools. CDR3 nucleotide sequences shared between donor and recipient were removed because the origin of such sequences could not be assigned. To be classed as alloreactive, a clone needed at least 2-fold expansion over unstimulated cells and a minimum CFSE-low frequency of 0.002% (template counts) or 0.001% (read counts). Clones were considered mappable if detected in sequenced pre-transplant spleen, lymph node, or MLR CFSE-low populations of the donor or recipient. Cumulative frequency of alloreactive clones was calculated as a percentage of all sequences weighted by copy number. TCRdb re-hosts the immuneACCESS table, in-frame sequences only. Its copies lack some clones; in the studies checked, an unresolved V gene accounts for under half of them, and the cause for the rest is not known. That table furnishes V, J and clone size, whereas the DNA furnished D and trimming. Across this sample there are almost 70,000 clones, with approximately 92% seen only once. The ten top clones hold about 6.9% of the sample.

The full study reports these points: Early after transplant, peak levels of circulating GvH clones were associated with declines in HvG clones. High GvH to HvG T cell clonal ratios were observed in the allografts of patients with donor T cell macrochimerism. GvH clones were detected in recipient bone marrow, and some of these GvH clones were observed earlier in ileal mucosa or blood, consistent with an intestinal mucosal origin. Conclusions were limited by the relatively low number and heterogeneity of intestinal transplant patients.

The CDR3, cysteine through phenylalanine, is 14 amino acids long. The CDR3 DNA has 42 bases and is translated from base 1. The junction shows trimming of 5 bases on V and 0 bases on J, and the gene matches do not reach 3 bases of it. Sequences SGHVS (CDR1) and FNYEAQ (CDR2) are obtained from the germline V gene. The V and J segments used are TRBV7-6 and TRBJ1-1; 7 bases in between match TRBD1. This sequence originates from a human patient who received an intestinal transplant, so some T cells may come from the graft donor. The input for sequencing was bone marrow, taken approximately 100 weeks after intestinal transplantation. The sequenced DNA is TGTGCCAGCAGCAAGGGACAGATGAACACTGAAGCTTTCTTT. It translates as CASSKGQMNTEAFF.